This entry is about one T cell receptor (beta chain). Its antigen remains unidentified. Generated by immunoSEQ multiplex PCR, the TCRdb table keeps only in-frame clones and is missing some. The sample contains 50,000 to 60,000 clones, over 75% of which appear only once. This sample was included in a study of T cell responses to AZD1222 COVID-19 vaccine. Study-wide points: Two doses of AZD1222 preceded a rise in Spike-specific TCR breadth and depth.

CDR3 length: 14 amino acids. V was cut by 5 bases and J by 6 bases, with 17 bases left in between. Per the germline V gene, CDR1 is SGHVS and CDR2 is FNYEAQ. The sequence was obtained from an adult in good health. The chain combines TRBV7-6 with TRBJ2-7; D perhaps matches TRBD2 (6 bases). The sample consisted of peripheral blood, taken on day 0 of AZD1222 vaccination. The CDR3, as DNA: TGTGCCAGCAGCCTGGTGGGACTCGGCCGCGAGCAGTACTTC. The encoded protein is CASSLVGLGREQYF.